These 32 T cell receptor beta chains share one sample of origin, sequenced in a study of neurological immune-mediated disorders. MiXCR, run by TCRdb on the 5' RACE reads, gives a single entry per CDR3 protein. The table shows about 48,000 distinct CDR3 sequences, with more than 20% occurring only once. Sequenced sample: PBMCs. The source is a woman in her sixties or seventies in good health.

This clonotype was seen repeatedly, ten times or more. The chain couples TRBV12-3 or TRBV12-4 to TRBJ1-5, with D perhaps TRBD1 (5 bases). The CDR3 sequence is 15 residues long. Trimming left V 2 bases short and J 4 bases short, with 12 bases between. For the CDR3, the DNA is TGTGCCAGCAGTTTATCCGCAGGGAGTAATCAGCCCCAGCATTTT. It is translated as CASSLSAGSNQPQHF.

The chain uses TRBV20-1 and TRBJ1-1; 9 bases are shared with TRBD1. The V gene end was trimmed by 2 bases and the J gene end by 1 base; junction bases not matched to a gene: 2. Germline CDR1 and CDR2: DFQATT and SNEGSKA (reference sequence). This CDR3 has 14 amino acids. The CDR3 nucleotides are TGCAGTGCTAGAACAGGGGGCCCGAACACTGAAGCTTTCTTT. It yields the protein CSARTGGPNTEAFF.

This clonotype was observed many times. The CDR3 sequence is CASSPRGAGTQETQYF. CDR3 nucleotides: TGTGCCAGCAGCCCACGTGGAGCGGGGACCCAAGAGACCCAGTACTTC. The chain is built from TRBV3-1 and TRBJ2-5, with TRBD2 matching over 7 bases. V trimming: 4 bases; J trimming: 1 base; junction bases outside the gene matches: 9. Germline CDR1 and CDR2: LGHDT and YNNKEL (reference sequence). This CDR3 contains 16 residues.

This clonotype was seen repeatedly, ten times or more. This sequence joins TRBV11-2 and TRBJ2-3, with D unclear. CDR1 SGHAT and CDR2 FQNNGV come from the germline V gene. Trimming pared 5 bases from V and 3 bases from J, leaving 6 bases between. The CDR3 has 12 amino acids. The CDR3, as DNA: TGTGCCAGCAGCCTGTGGACAGATACGCAGTATTTT. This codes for CASSLWTDTQYF.

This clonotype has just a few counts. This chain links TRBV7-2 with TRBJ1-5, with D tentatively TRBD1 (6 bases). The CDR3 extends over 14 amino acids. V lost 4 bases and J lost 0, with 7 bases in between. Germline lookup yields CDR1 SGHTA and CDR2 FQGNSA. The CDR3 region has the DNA TGTGCCAGCAGCTCGGACAGTAGCAATCAGCCCCAGCATTTT. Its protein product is CASSSDSSNQPQHF.

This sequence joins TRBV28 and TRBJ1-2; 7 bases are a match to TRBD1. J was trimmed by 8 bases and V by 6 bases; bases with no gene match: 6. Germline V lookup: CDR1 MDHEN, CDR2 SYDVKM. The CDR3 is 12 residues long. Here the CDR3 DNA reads TGTGCCAGCAGACAGACAGGGAAGGGCTACACCTTC. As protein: CASRQTGKGYTF.

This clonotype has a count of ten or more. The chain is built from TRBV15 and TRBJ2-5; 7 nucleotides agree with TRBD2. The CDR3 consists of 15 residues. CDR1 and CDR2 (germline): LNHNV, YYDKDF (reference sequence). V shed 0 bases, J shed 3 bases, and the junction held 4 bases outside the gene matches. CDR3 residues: CATSRDGTKEETQYF. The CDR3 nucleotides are TGTGCCACCAGCAGAGATGGGACTAAAGAAGAGACCCAGTACTTC.

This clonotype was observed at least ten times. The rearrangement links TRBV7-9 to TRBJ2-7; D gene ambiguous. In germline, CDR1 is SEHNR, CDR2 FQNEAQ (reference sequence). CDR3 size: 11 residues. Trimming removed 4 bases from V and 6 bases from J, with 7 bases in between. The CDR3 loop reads CASSYSVEQYF. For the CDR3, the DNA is TGTGCCAGCAGCTACAGTGTCGAGCAGTACTTC.

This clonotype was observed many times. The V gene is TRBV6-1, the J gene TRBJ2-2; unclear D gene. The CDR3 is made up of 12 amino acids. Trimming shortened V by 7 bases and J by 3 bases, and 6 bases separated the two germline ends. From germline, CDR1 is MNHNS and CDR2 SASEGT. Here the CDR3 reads CASKGYTGELFF. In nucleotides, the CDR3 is TGTGCCAGCAAAGGGTACACCGGGGAGCTGTTTTTT.

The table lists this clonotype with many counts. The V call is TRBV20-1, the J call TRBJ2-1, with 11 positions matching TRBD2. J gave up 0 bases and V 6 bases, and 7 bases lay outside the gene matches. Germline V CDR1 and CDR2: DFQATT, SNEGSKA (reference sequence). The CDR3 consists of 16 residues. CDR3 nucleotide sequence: TGCAGTGCGACGGCTAGCGGGAGGATCTCCTACAATGAGCAGTTCTTC. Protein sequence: CSATASGRISYNEQFF.

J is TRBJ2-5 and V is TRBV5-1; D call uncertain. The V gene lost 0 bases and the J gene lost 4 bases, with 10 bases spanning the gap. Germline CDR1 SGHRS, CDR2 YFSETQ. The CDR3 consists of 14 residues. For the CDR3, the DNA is TGCGCCAGCAGCTTGGGACACTTGGCAGAGACCCAGTACTTC. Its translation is CASSLGHLAETQYF.

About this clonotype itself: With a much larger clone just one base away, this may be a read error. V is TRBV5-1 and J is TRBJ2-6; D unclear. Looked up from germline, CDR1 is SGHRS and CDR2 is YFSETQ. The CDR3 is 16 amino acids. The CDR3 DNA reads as TGCGCCAGCAGCTTGGACCCTACCTCTGGGACCAACGTCCTGACTTTC. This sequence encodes CASSLDPTSGTNVLTF.

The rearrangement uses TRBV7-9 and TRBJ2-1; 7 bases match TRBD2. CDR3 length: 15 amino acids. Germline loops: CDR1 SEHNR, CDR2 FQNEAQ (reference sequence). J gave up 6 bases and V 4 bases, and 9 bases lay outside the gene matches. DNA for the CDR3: TGTGCCAGCAGCTCGGCGGGGGAGAGGTTCAATGAGCAGTTCTTC. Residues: CASSSAGERFNEQFF.

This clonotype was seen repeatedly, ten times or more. The CDR3 nucleotides read TGCGCCAGCAGCTGGAACTCCAACACCGGGGAGCTGTTTTTT. This sequence encodes CASSWNSNTGELFF. J is TRBJ2-2 and V is TRBV5-1; D uncertain. CDR3 length equals 14 residues. Germline lookup yields CDR1 SGHRS and CDR2 YFSETQ. V lost 3 bases and J lost 2, with 8 bases in between.

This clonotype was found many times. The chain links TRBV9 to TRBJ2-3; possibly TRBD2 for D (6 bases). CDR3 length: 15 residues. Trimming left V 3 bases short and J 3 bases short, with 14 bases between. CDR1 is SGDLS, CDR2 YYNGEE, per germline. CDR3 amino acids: CASSAGGFGTDTQYF. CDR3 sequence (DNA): TGTGCCAGCAGCGCTGGGGGGTTTGGGACAGATACGCAGTATTTT.

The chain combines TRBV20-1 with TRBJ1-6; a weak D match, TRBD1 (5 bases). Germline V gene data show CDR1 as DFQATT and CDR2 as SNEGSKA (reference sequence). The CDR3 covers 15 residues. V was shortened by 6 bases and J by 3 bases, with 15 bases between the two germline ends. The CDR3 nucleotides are TGCAGTGCAACACGACGGCAGGGCTATAATTCACCCCTCCACTTT. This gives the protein CSATRRQGYNSPLHF.

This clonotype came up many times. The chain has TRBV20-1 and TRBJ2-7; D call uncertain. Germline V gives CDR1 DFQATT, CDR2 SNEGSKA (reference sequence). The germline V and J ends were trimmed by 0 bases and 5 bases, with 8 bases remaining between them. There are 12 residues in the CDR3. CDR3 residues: CSARDPRHEQYF. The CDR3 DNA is TGCAGTGCTAGAGATCCCAGGCACGAGCAGTACTTC.

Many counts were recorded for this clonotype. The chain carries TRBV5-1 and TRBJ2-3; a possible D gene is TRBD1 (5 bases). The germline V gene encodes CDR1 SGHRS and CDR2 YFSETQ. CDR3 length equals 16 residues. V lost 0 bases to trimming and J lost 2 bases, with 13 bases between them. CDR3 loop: CASSLAQPTDTDTQYF. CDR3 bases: TGCGCCAGCAGCTTGGCCCAGCCGACAGACACAGATACGCAGTATTTT.

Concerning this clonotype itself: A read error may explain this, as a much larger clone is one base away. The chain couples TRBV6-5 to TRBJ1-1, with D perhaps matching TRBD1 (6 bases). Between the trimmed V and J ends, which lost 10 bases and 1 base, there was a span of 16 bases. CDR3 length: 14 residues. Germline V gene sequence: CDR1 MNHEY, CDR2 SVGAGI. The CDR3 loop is CANRPGRGNTEAFF. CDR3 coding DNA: TGTGCCAACAGGCCCGGCAGGGGGAACACTGAAGCTTTCTTT.

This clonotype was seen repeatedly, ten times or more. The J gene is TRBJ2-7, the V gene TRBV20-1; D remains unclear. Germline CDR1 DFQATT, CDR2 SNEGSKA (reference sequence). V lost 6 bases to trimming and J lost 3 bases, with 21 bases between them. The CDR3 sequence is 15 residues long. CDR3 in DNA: TGCAGTGCCAAATCTGTGCAGTCGGGCTACTACGAGCAGTACTTC. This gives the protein CSAKSVQSGYYEQYF.

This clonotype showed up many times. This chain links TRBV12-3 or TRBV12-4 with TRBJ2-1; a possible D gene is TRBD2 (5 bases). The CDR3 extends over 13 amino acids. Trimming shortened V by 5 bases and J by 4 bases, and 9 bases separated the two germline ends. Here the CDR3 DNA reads TGTGCCAGCAGTCCCGGGGTTTACAATGAGCAGTTCTTC. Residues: CASSPGVYNEQFF.

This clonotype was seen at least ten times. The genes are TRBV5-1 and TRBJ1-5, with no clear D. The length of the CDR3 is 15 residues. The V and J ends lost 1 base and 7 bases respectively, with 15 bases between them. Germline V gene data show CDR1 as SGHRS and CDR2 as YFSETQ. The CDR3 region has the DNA TGCGCCAGCAGCTTGACGGGTCGAGGTGGACAGCCCCAGCATTTT. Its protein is CASSLTGRGGQPQHF.

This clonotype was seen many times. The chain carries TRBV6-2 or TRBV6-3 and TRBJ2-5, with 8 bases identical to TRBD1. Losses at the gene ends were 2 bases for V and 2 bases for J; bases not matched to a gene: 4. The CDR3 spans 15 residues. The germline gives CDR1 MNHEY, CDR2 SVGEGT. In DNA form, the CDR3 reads TGTGCCAGCAGTTACGGGGGACAGGAGCAAGAGACCCAGTACTTC. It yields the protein CASSYGGQEQETQYF.

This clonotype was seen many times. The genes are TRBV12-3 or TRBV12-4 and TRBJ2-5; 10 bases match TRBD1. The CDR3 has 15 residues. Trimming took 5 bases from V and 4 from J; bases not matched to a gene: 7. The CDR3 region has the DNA TGTGCCAGCAGTCGCGGGGACAGGGGTGGAGAGACCCAGTACTTC. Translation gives CASSRGDRGGETQYF.

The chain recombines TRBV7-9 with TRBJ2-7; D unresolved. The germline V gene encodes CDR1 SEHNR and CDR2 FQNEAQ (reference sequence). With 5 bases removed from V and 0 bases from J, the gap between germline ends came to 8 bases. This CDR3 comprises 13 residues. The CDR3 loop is CASSPGISYEQYF. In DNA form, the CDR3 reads TGTGCCAGCAGCCCTGGGATCTCCTACGAGCAGTACTTC.

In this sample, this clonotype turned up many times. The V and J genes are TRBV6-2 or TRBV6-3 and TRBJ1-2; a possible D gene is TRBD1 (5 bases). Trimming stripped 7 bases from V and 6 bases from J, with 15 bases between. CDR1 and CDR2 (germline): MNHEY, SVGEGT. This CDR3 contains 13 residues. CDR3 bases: TGTGCCAGCACAATAGAGGGGTACGATGGCTACACCTTC. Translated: CASTIEGYDGYTF.

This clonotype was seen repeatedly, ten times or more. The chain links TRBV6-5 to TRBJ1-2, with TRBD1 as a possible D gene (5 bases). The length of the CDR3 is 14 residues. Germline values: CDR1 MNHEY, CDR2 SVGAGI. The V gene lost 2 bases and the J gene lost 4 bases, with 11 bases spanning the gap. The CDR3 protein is CASSYMGGGYGYTF. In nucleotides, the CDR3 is TGTGCCAGCAGTTACATGGGTGGGGGCTATGGCTACACCTTC.

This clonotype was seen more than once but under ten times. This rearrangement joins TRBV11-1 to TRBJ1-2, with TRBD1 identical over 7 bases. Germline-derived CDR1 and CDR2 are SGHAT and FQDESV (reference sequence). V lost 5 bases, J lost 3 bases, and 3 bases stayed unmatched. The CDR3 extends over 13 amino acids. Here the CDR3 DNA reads TGTGCCAGCAGCCCCACAGGGGACTATGGCTACACCTTC. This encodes CASSPTGDYGYTF.

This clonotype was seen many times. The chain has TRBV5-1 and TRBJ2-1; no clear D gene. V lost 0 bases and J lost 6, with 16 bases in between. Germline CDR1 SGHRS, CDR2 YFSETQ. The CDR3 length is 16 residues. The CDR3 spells CASSLGGEEGRNEQFF. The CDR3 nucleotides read TGCGCCAGCAGCTTGGGTGGCGAGGAAGGGCGCAATGAGCAGTTCTTC.

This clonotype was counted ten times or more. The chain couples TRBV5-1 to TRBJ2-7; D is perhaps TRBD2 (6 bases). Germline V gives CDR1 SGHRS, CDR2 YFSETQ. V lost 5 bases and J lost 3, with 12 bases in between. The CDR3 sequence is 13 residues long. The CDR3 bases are TGCGCCAGCAGAAGGGACTTAAACTACGAGCAGTACTTC. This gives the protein CASRRDLNYEQYF.

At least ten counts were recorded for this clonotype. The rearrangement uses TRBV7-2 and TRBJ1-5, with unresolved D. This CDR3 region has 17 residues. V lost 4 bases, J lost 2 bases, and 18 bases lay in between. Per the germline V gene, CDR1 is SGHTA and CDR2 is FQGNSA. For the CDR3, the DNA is TGTGCCAGCAGCTCTACTATGGCGTCGTCCGGCAATCAGCCCCAGCATTTT. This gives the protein CASSSTMASSGNQPQHF.

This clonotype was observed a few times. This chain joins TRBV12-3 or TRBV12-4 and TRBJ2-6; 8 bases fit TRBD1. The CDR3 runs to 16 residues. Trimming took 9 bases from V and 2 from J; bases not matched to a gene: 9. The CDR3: CASFQGAVAGANVLTF. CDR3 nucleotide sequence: TGTGCCAGTTTCCAGGGGGCCGTGGCTGGGGCCAACGTCCTGACTTTC.